The TCR beta chain described here comes from a study of blood T cells in healthy people across ages. This clonotype was seen a few times. Its antigen is as yet unknown. Primed by a sample-barcoded 5' primer and a J-beta primer mix, a second PCR proceeded for 7 to 11 cycles. The yield of each sample was at least 3 million CDR3-containing paired-end reads. TCRdb recomputed calls from the 5' RACE reads with MiXCR, one row per CDR3 protein. The table shows around 900,000 distinct CDR3 sequences, with roughly 47% occurring only once. Broader study findings: Diversity of TCR beta per million T cells declined in a roughly linear way with age. There was a strong correlation between TCR beta diversity and naive T cell percentage.

At least 6 micrograms of total RNA were extracted per sample. After removal of 5 bases from V and 4 bases from J, the junction contained 8 bases not matched to a gene. The CDR3 is 14 amino acids. Germline CDR1 is SGHRS and CDR2 is YFSETQ. The genes are TRBV5-1 and TRBJ1-2; 7 nucleotides line up with TRBD1. The sequencing input was blood. This TCR was sampled from a woman aged 55-69 years in good health. The CDR3 region is CASRRRQGSYGYTF. The CDR3 bases are TGCGCCAGCAGGAGAAGACAGGGCTCCTATGGCTACACCTTC.